A single sample is the source of the 19 T cell receptor beta chains below, sequenced in a study of OX40 agonist ivuxolimab in advanced cancers. The table came from immunoSEQ multiplex PCR; TCRdb's copy has only in-frame clones and leaves some out. Here the sample spans tens of thousands of clones, over 75% being singletons. Material: CD4+ or CD8+ T cells sorted from blood, obtained in a trial of the OX40 agonist ivuxolimab. These receptors originate from an adult with an advanced solid tumor such as melanoma, head and neck, liver or kidney cancer.

The chain joins TRBV10-3 to TRBJ1-5, with unresolved D. CDR3 length: 18 residues. The V gene's germline CDR1 is ENHRY and CDR2 SYGVKD. Trimming took off 0 bases at V and 7 bases at J, with 22 bases between the two ends. The CDR3 region has the DNA TGTGCCATCAGTGAGTCGATCACCGGGATTGTTAGCCTGCAGCCCCAGCATTTT. Protein product: CAISESITGIVSLQPQHF.

The chain has TRBV19 and TRBJ2-2; D is undetermined. V lost 3 bases and J 9 bases, leaving 11 bases between the germline ends. The germline CDR1 and CDR2 sequences are LNHDA and SQIVND (reference sequence). The CDR3 contains 13 residues. The CDR3 DNA reads as TGTGCCAGTAGTATGGCCTTTGACAGGGAGCTGTTTTTT. It translates to CASSMAFDRELFF.

V is TRBV27 and J is TRBJ2-1, with 11 positions matching TRBD2. J lost 6 bases, V lost 6 bases, and 4 bases had no gene match. Germline CDR1 and CDR2: MNHEY and SMNVEV (reference sequence). The CDR3 loop spans 14 amino acids. Here the CDR3 reads CASSLGTSGNEQFF. As DNA, the CDR3 is TGTGCCAGCAGCTTAGGGACTAGCGGCAATGAGCAGTTCTTC.

The genes are TRBV27 and TRBJ2-7; 7 nucleotides align to TRBD1. This CDR3 region has 16 residues. The V gene's germline CDR1 is MNHEY and CDR2 SMNVEV (reference sequence). Losses at the gene ends were 0 bases for V and 0 bases for J; bases not matched to a gene: 5. CDR3 amino acids: CASSLSYGTDSYEQYF. CDR3 coding DNA: TGTGCCAGCAGTTTATCCTATGGGACAGACTCCTACGAGCAGTACTTC.

In its sample, this clone was seen once. The chain joins TRBV6-1 to TRBJ1-2; D is ambiguous. Germline V gene data show CDR1 as MNHNS and CDR2 as SASEGT. V was trimmed by 3 bases and J by 8 bases, leaving 13 bases between them. This CDR3 spans 13 amino acids. CDR3 in amino acids: CASSDLAREGYTF. The CDR3 nucleotides are TGTGCCAGCAGTGACCTCGCCCGGGAGGGCTACACCTTC.

This chain links TRBV7-9 with TRBJ1-1; TRBD1 might be the D (5 bases). Deletions cut 4 bases from V and 11 bases from J, with 20 bases between. Germline values: CDR1 SEHNR, CDR2 FQNEAQ (reference sequence). The CDR3 runs to 14 residues. In nucleotides, the CDR3 is TGTGCCAGCAGCTCAGGGCTTGGCCGGGTGAGCGCTTTCTTT. It yields the protein CASSSGLGRVSAFF. Filled out from reference TRBV7-9 and TRBJ1-1, the complete variable domain reads DTGVSQNPRHKITKRGQNVTFRCDPISEHNRLYWYRQTLGQGPEFLTYFQNEAQLEKSRLLSDRFSAERPKGSFSTLEIQRTEQGDSAMYLCASSSGLGRVSAFFGQGTRLTVV.

The J gene is TRBJ1-1, the V gene TRBV9; D unresolved. The CDR3 is 13 amino acids. V was shortened by 0 bases and J by 3 bases, with 6 bases between the two germline ends. Germline CDR1 SGDLS, CDR2 YYNGEE. As DNA, the CDR3 is TGTGCCAGCAGCGTAGGGAGTTACACTGAAGCTTTCTTT. Translating it yields CASSVGSYTEAFF.

The chain combines TRBV27 with TRBJ2-1; 8 bases align to TRBD2. J gave up 7 bases and V 9 bases, and 20 bases lay outside the gene matches. This CDR3 has 17 residues. Germline loops: CDR1 MNHEY, CDR2 SMNVEV (reference sequence). The CDR3 reads CASKTSGGPAVRNEQFF. The DNA for the CDR3 is TGTGCCAGTAAAACCTCGGGGGGGCCGGCCGTGAGGAATGAGCAGTTCTTC.

The CDR3 loop is CASSQGFLDGYTF. The CDR3 DNA is TGCGCCAGCTCACAGGGGTTCCTAGATGGCTACACCTTC. This chain links TRBV4-1 with TRBJ1-2; 7 nucleotides match TRBD1. Trimming took 8 bases from V and 6 from J; bases not matched to a gene: 9. Per germline, CDR1 MGHRA and CDR2 YSYEKL. The CDR3 runs to 13 residues.

The chain links TRBV7-8 to TRBJ1-1, with D hard to call. Trimming removed 5 bases from V and 1 base from J, with 11 bases in between. CDR1 and CDR2 (germline): SGHVS, FQNEAQ. The CDR3 is 14 residues long. In DNA form, the CDR3 reads TGTGCCAGCAGCGCCAGAACTGAGAACACTGAAGCTTTCTTT. Translated, it gives CASSARTENTEAFF.

To note about this clone: Other nucleotide sequences in the sample specify the same CDR3. CDR3 nucleotide sequence: TGTGCCAGCAGCTCAAGGCAGGCGGGGAGCAATGAGCAGTTCTTC. This encodes CASSSRQAGSNEQFF. V gene TRBV7-9 combines with J gene TRBJ2-1, with TRBD2 as a possible D gene (6 bases). Trimming took 4 bases from V and 6 from J, leaving 16 bases between them. CDR3 length equals 15 residues. Germline V gene sequence: CDR1 SEHNR, CDR2 FQNEAQ (reference sequence).

The chain combines TRBV2 with TRBJ1-2; perhaps TRBD1 as D (5 bases). Germline assignment: CDR1 SNHLY and CDR2 FYNNEI. There are 13 residues in the CDR3. V gave up 2 bases and J gave up 4 bases, with 8 bases separating them. Here the CDR3 reads CASSEKGLYGYTF. DNA for the CDR3: TGTGCCAGCAGTGAAAAGGGGCTCTATGGCTACACCTTC.

The CDR3 loop is CASSLKPGGTQYF. The CDR3 DNA reads as TGTGCCAGCAGCTTGAAGCCCGGCGGTACGCAGTATTTT. The genes are TRBV11-2 and TRBJ2-3; D unresolved. Trimming shortened V by 3 bases and J by 8 bases, and 12 bases separated the two germline ends. The germline gives CDR1 SGHAT, CDR2 FQNNGV. CDR3 length: 13 residues.

V and J are TRBV11-2 and TRBJ2-1, with 9 bases lining up with TRBD2. V lost 0 bases and J lost 5; bases outside the gene matches: 8. Germline-derived CDR1 and CDR2 are SGHAT and FQNNGV. The length of the CDR3 is 17 residues. The DNA of the CDR3 is TGTGCCAGCAGCTTAGAACCTAGCGGGGCGGCCCACAATGAGCAGTTCTTC. It is translated as CASSLEPSGAAHNEQFF.

The chain links TRBV5-4 to TRBJ2-7, with 7 bases identical to TRBD2. Per the germline V gene, CDR1 is SGHNT and CDR2 is YYREEE (reference sequence). V was clipped by 3 bases and J by 5 bases; unmatched bases: 14. The CDR3 length is 16 residues. CDR3 amino acids: CASSSGGLFTVDEQYF. The CDR3 DNA reads TGTGCCAGCAGCTCGGGGGGACTTTTTACGGTGGACGAGCAGTACTTC.

This clone was seen more than once but under ten times. The rearrangement uses TRBV30 and TRBJ2-1, with D possibly being TRBD1 or TRBD2 (5 bases each). The CDR3 sequence is 16 residues long. Trimming stripped 3 bases from V and 12 bases from J, with 27 bases between. Germline values: CDR1 GTSNPN, CDR2 SVGIG (reference sequence). CDR3 sequence (DNA): TGTGCCTGGAGCACCTGGTCCCAACCGCGGCCGGGACGGCAGTTCTTC. It translates to CAWSTWSQPRPGRQFF. Based on the CDR3 plus reference TRBV30 and TRBJ2-1, the full variable domain is SQTIHQWPATLVQPVGSPLSLECTVEGTSNPNLYWYRQAAGRGLQLLFYSVGIGQISSEVPQNLSASRPQDRQFILSSKKLLLSDSGFYLCAWSTWSQPRPGRQFFGPGTRLTVL.

The gene calls are TRBV4-1 and TRBJ2-3; 7 bases are shared with TRBD1. The CDR3 is 15 amino acids. Germline lookup yields CDR1 MGHRA and CDR2 YSYEKL. V was pared by 4 bases and J by 3 bases, with 7 bases of the junction left unmatched. CDR3 in amino acids: CASSPGGRGTDTQYF. CDR3 sequence (DNA): TGCGCCAGCAGCCCGGGTGGCAGGGGGACAGATACGCAGTATTTT.

CDR3: CASRDWDVADTQYF. The CDR3 nucleotides read TGTGCCAGCCGTGATTGGGACGTCGCAGATACGCAGTATTTT. The chain recombines TRBV27 with TRBJ2-3; D could derive from TRBD1 or TRBD2 (5 bases each). The CDR3 totals 14 residues. Germline V gives CDR1 MNHEY, CDR2 SMNVEV (reference sequence). V lost 8 bases and J lost 4, with 16 bases in between.

This clone appeared a single time. J is TRBJ2-2 and V is TRBV27; 13 nucleotides agree with TRBD2. Germline assignment: CDR1 MNHEY and CDR2 SMNVEV (reference sequence). The V segment lost 4 bases and the J segment 0 bases; nucleotides outside the gene matches: 14. The CDR3 is 21 residues long. In DNA, the CDR3 is TGTGCCAGCAGTTCCAGGACTAGCGGGAGACCCATAAAAACGAACACCGGGGAGCTGTTTTTT. The encoded protein is CASSSRTSGRPIKTNTGELFF.